Sequencing of this TCR beta chain was carried out in a study of cytomegalovirus exposure and HLA in healthy donors. Study in general: Earlier findings included more than 95 million unique TCR beta sequences obtained from around 180 million T cells.

Study-level findings and limits: Later on, analysis showed that most CMV-associated TCR beta chains appeared to be HLA-restricted.

PCR employed 60 Vbeta and 13 Jbeta primers. Profiling relied on immunoSEQ multiplex PCR, and the TCRdb table lists in-frame clones only, not all of them. The profile shows over 200,000 clones, about 80% of them singletons. Concerning this clone itself: No antigen is known for it.

V was clipped by 4 bases and J by 2 bases, with 16 bases between them. From germline, CDR1 is SGDLS and CDR2 YYNGEE. The CDR3 loop spans 15 amino acids. The gene calls are TRBV9 and TRBJ2-7; D is perhaps TRBD2 (7 bases). The sequencing input was PBMCs. This clonotype originated in a woman aged 35 to 49 in good health and CMV-seronegative. The CDR3 loop is CASSPGGGGAYEQYF. In DNA, the CDR3 is TGTGCCAGCAGCCCCGGGGGAGGGGGGGCCTACGAGCAGTACTTC.